This entry features one T cell receptor (beta chain) sequence. This entry comes from a study of memory CD4+ T cells and cytomegalovirus serostatus. Sequencing used immunoSEQ multiplex PCR; TCRdb keeps in-frame clones, though not all of them. In the table there are under 70,000 clones, about three quarters of which are singletons. The sort gate was single viable CD3+CD4+CD8-CD45RO+ cells for memory CD4+ T cells. The germline V and J ends were trimmed by 1 base and 2 bases, with 5 bases remaining between them. This CDR3 is built from 13 residues. Germline CDR1 and CDR2: SGHAT and FQNNGV. The chain couples TRBV11-2 to TRBJ2-5; D unresolved. The source of this sequence is an adult in good health and CMV-seronegative. Source material: memory CD4+ T cells from blood. The CDR3 nucleotides read TGTGCCAGCAGCTTAGGCAGGCAAGAGACCCAGTACTTC. Translating it yields CASSLGRQETQYF.